The 24 T cell receptor beta chains below all came from one sample that was sequenced in a study of blood T cell repertoires in COVID-19. The assay was immunoSEQ multiplex PCR, and TCRdb's table has in-frame clones only and misses some. The sample has about 280,000 clones, roughly four fifths seen once; the top ten hold about 5%. Input material: PBMCs or T cells enriched from blood (not recorded which). These receptor sequences come from a man aged 35-49 years who had been exposed to COVID-19.

This rearrangement joins TRBV11-2 to TRBJ1-3; D is undetermined. The V gene lost 3 bases and the J gene lost 3 bases, with 12 bases spanning the gap. The length of the CDR3 is 15 residues. Germline values: CDR1 SGHAT, CDR2 FQNNGV. CDR3 nucleotides: TGTGCCAGCAGCTTGTCTCGTGGGCTTGGAAACACCATATATTTT. Its translation: CASSLSRGLGNTIYF.

This clone was counted between two and nine times. This chain uses TRBV14 with TRBJ2-1, with D unclear. The germline V gene has CDR1 SGHDN and CDR2 FVKESK. CDR3 size: 17 residues. Trimming removed 0 bases from V and 2 bases from J, with 14 bases in between. CDR3 nucleotides: TGTGCCAGCAGCCAAGAAGTTGGCCTAGTAGCCTACAATGAGCAGTTCTTC. Protein sequence: CASSQEVGLVAYNEQFF.

The chain employs TRBV7-9 and TRBJ2-7; possible D gene TRBD2, 5 bases. From germline, CDR1 is SEHNR and CDR2 FQNEAQ (reference sequence). V lost 5 bases and J lost 2, with 16 bases in between. This CDR3 is 15 amino acids long. CDR3 coding DNA: TGTGCCAGCAGCGAACCCAGAGGACTGACCTACGAGCAGTACTTC. This translates into CASSEPRGLTYEQYF.

With respect to this clone: One end of the junction is discordant with germline, which a read error may explain. This chain connects TRBV5-1 to TRBJ2-1; D ambiguous. Germline CDR1 reads SGHRS; CDR2 reads YFSETQ. CDR3 size: 13 residues. The CDR3, as DNA: TGCGCCAGCAGCTCGGAAGAAAATTCACTAAGAATCTTC. This encodes CASSSEENSLRIF.

The chain employs TRBV5-1 and TRBJ1-5; D ambiguous. Germline values: CDR1 SGHRS, CDR2 YFSETQ. Trimming stripped 5 bases from V and 1 base from J, with 13 bases between. CDR3 length: 15 amino acids. CDR3 region: CASSREPGSNQPQHF. In nucleotides, the CDR3 is TGCGCCAGCAGTCGAGAACCGGGGAGCAATCAGCCCCAGCATTTT.

This sequence joins TRBV5-5 and TRBJ1-2; weak D call: TRBD1 (5 bases). Germline V CDR1 and CDR2: SGHKS, YYEKEE (reference sequence). This CDR3 contains 17 residues. Trimming pared 3 bases from V and 4 bases from J, leaving 22 bases between. This CDR3 is CASSSFGAPLPRYGYTF. CDR3 bases: TGTGCCAGCAGCTCCTTTGGGGCACCTTTGCCTCGCTATGGCTACACCTTC.

V and J are TRBV12-3 or TRBV12-4 and TRBJ2-7; TRBD1 might be the D (5 bases). V was trimmed by 8 bases and J by 3 bases, leaving 11 bases between them. This CDR3 comprises 12 residues. Here the CDR3 DNA reads TGTGCCAGCGGTGACAGAAACTACGAGCAGTACTTC. As protein: CASGDRNYEQYF.

J is TRBJ2-7 and V is TRBV19, with D unclear. The CDR3 loop spans 11 amino acids. From germline, CDR1 is LNHDA and CDR2 SQIVND (reference sequence). V lost 5 bases to trimming and J lost 6 bases, with 8 bases between them. This CDR3 reads CASSSLAEQYF. CDR3 DNA sequence: TGTGCCAGTAGTTCCCTGGCCGAGCAGTACTTC.

V gene TRBV12-3 or TRBV12-4 combines with J gene TRBJ1-2; D might be TRBD1 (6 bases). The CDR3 totals 13 residues. The ends were cut back, 5 bases at V and 6 bases at J, with 13 bases in the middle. Written as DNA, the CDR3 is TGTGCCAGCAGTCTGGACAGCAAGAATGGCTACACCTTC. This sequence encodes CASSLDSKNGYTF.

The chain joins TRBV4-1 to TRBJ1-6, with D perhaps TRBD1 (5 bases). The germline V gene encodes CDR1 MGHRA and CDR2 YSYEKL. This CDR3 has 15 residues. The CDR3 coding sequence is TGCGCGGCGGGGTCGGTAGGGACGGGTAATTCACCCCTCCACTTT. It translates to CAAGSVGTGNSPLHF.

The rearrangement uses TRBV10-3 and TRBJ2-7, with TRBD2 as a possible D gene (6 bases). Between the trimmed V and J ends, which lost 4 bases and 4 bases, there was a span of 20 bases. There are 16 residues in the CDR3. Germline CDR1 reads ENHRY; CDR2 reads SYGVKD. CDR3 DNA: TGTGCCATCAGTGTAGGAGGGAATTCGCTTAGGTACGAGCAGTACTTC. Translating it yields CAISVGGNSLRYEQYF.

This rearrangement joins TRBV5-6 to TRBJ2-1; the match to TRBD1 covers 8 bases. Germline trimming cut 7 bases from V and 7 bases from J; bases unmatched to any gene: 10. This CDR3 contains 14 residues. Germline CDR1 and CDR2: SGHDT and YYEEEE. The CDR3 DNA follows: TGTGCCAGCTATACAGGGGGTGTTAGGAATGAGCAGTTCTTC. Amino acids: CASYTGGVRNEQFF. The full variable domain, its missing parts supplied by reference TRBV5-6 and TRBJ2-1, is DAGVTQSPTHLIKTRGQQVTLRCSPKSGHDTVSWYQQALGQGPQFIFQYYEEEERQRGNFPDRFSGHQFPNYSSELNVNALLLGDSALYLCASYTGGVRNEQFFGPGTRLTVL.

The chain carries TRBV10-3 and TRBJ2-1, with 7 bases that match TRBD2. The CDR3 runs 14 residues. V lost 5 bases and J lost 5; bases outside the gene matches: 6. Germline values: CDR1 ENHRY, CDR2 SYGVKD. CDR3 sequence reads: CAISRSSGNNEQFF. Written as DNA, the CDR3 is TGTGCCATCAGTAGATCTAGCGGCAACAATGAGCAGTTCTTC.

J is TRBJ1-2 and V is TRBV6-5; 9 bases agree with TRBD1. J lost 6 bases, V lost 6 bases, and 8 bases had no gene match. This CDR3 spans 14 amino acids. The germline gives CDR1 MNHEY, CDR2 SVGAGI. DNA for the CDR3: TGTGCCAGCAGCCTCCGGGACAGGGCCGATGGCTACACCTTC. It specifies CASSLRDRADGYTF.

The chain uses TRBV18 and TRBJ2-7; 11 nucleotides agree with TRBD2. Losses at the gene ends were 5 bases for V and 6 bases for J; bases not matched to a gene: 12. CDR1 and CDR2 from the germline V gene are KGHSH and LQKENI. CDR3 length: 16 residues. The CDR3 loop reads CASSRTSGSIHSEQYF. The CDR3 DNA follows: TGTGCCAGCTCAAGAACTAGCGGGAGCATTCACTCCGAGCAGTACTTC. Filled out from reference TRBV18 and TRBJ2-7, the complete variable domain reads NAGVMQNPRHLVRRRGQEARLRCSPMKGHSHVYWYRQLPEEGLKFMVYLQKENIIDESGMPKERFSAEFPKEGPSILRIQQVVRGDSAAYFCASSRTSGSIHSEQYFGPGTRLTVT.

The chain employs TRBV29-1 and TRBJ1-1; D possibly corresponds to TRBD1 (5 bases). Germline V lookup: CDR1 SQVTM, CDR2 ANQGSEA. The CDR3 is 14 residues long. Trimming removed 1 base at V and 0 bases at J, with 9 bases between. The chain's CDR3 is CSVEGPGMNTEAFF. In DNA form, the CDR3 reads TGCAGCGTTGAAGGCCCAGGGATGAACACTGAAGCTTTCTTT.

The chain uses TRBV27 and TRBJ2-7; 10 bases are a match to TRBD2. J gave up 6 bases and V 8 bases, and 10 bases lay outside the gene matches. The CDR3 is 14 residues long. CDR1 is MNHEY and CDR2 is SMNVEV in the germline V gene (reference sequence). The CDR3 sequence: CASGISGRALEQYF. CDR3 nucleotides: TGTGCCAGCGGCATAAGCGGGAGGGCCCTCGAGCAGTACTTC.

The genes are TRBV5-1 and TRBJ2-1; D is undetermined. Germline values: CDR1 SGHRS, CDR2 YFSETQ. The CDR3 loop spans 14 amino acids. Trimming took 1 base from V and 5 from J, leaving 10 bases between them. The CDR3 region is CASSLYGPNNEQFF. The CDR3 DNA reads as TGCGCCAGCAGCTTGTATGGGCCCAACAATGAGCAGTTCTTC.

This rearrangement joins TRBV5-1 to TRBJ2-1; 7 bases match TRBD2. The junction had 4 bases not matched to a gene; V was cut back by 4 bases and J by 0 bases. The germline CDR1 and CDR2 sequences are SGHRS and YFSETQ. This CDR3 has 15 amino acids. CDR3 region: CASSNSGTSYNEQFF. The CDR3 coding sequence is TGCGCCAGCAGCAACAGCGGGACCTCCTACAATGAGCAGTTCTTC.

The chain carries TRBV12-3 or TRBV12-4 and TRBJ1-1; no definite D call. V lost 6 bases and J lost 1, with 9 bases in between. CDR3 size: 13 residues. The CDR3 DNA reads TGTGCCAGCAGCGTCGGAGGGAACACTGAAGCTTTCTTT. This encodes CASSVGGNTEAFF.

The rearrangement joins TRBV18 to TRBJ1-4, with 7 positions matching TRBD1. The CDR3 runs to 15 residues. Germline V gene data show CDR1 as KGHSH and CDR2 as LQKENI. V shed 3 bases, J shed 4 bases, and the junction held 5 bases outside the gene matches. CDR3 sequence (DNA): TGTGCCAGCTCACCCCCGGGACAGCATAATGAAAAACTGTTTTTT. Translated: CASSPPGQHNEKLFF.

This clone was found a few times. The V and J genes are TRBV29-1 and TRBJ2-2; 10 nucleotides align to TRBD2. The trim removed 4 bases at V and 5 bases at J, leaving 4 bases unmatched. Looked up from germline, CDR1 is SQVTM and CDR2 is ANQGSEA. This CDR3 spans 14 amino acids. The CDR3 region is CSVVLAGITGELFF. CDR3 nucleotide sequence: TGCAGCGTTGTACTAGCGGGAATTACCGGGGAGCTGTTTTTT.

This clone was observed a single time. V gene TRBV7-6 combines with J gene TRBJ2-1; D possibly corresponds to TRBD1 (6 bases). Germline V gene lookup returns CDR1 SGHVS and CDR2 FNYEAQ. This CDR3 comprises 15 residues. The V gene lost 4 bases and the J gene lost 0 bases, with 10 bases spanning the gap. The CDR3 is CASSSGHRSYNEQFF. The CDR3 DNA sequence: TGTGCCAGCAGCTCGGGACACCGCTCCTACAATGAGCAGTTCTTC.

The rearrangement links TRBV18 to TRBJ1-2; maybe TRBD1 (6 bases). The CDR3 is 15 residues long. Germline lookup yields CDR1 KGHSH and CDR2 LQKENI. Deletions cut 3 bases from V and 5 bases from J, with 16 bases between. The CDR3 DNA reads as TGTGCCAGCTCACCCCAGGAAGACAGGATATATGGCTACACCTTC. It encodes CASSPQEDRIYGYTF.